A single sample gave rise to the 17 T cell receptor beta chains below, sequenced in a study of blood T cells in healthy people across ages. Together with a sample-barcoded 5' primer, a J-beta primer mix was included in a second PCR lasting about 6 to 11 cycles. TCRdb processed the 5' RACE reads anew with MiXCR; each CDR3 protein has one entry. The table includes roughly 1.9 million distinct CDR3 sequences, about two fifths detected once. Sequenced input: blood. These receptors were obtained from a human donor in good health.

This clonotype was counted between two and nine times. The chain employs TRBV7-2 and TRBJ1-2, with D perhaps TRBD1 (6 bases). This CDR3 region has 15 residues. V lost 4 bases and J 2 bases, leaving 14 bases between the germline ends. Per germline, CDR1 SGHTA and CDR2 FQGNSA. CDR3 protein: CASSSRAGVNYGYTF. As DNA, the CDR3 is TGTGCCAGCAGCTCCAGAGCAGGGGTGAACTATGGCTACACCTTC.

The V call is TRBV6-1, the J call TRBJ1-4; possible D gene TRBD1, 6 bases. This CDR3 contains 12 residues. Trimming left V 7 bases short and J 8 bases short, with 11 bases between. Germline lookup yields CDR1 MNHNS and CDR2 SASEGT. CDR3 region: CASTYGQEKLFF. In DNA form, the CDR3 reads TGTGCCAGCACATATGGACAGGAAAAACTGTTTTTT.

This clonotype was observed a handful of times. J is TRBJ2-5 and V is TRBV6-5, with D tentatively TRBD1 (7 bases). The CDR3 consists of 15 residues. V was trimmed by 0 bases and J by 6 bases, leaving 14 bases between them. CDR1 is MNHEY, CDR2 SVGAGI, per germline. The CDR3 DNA follows: TGTGCCAGCAGTTACTCGACCAGGGGGAGGCAGACCCAGTACTTC. Translated: CASSYSTRGRQTQYF.

A word on this clonotype: At one end, the junction sequence differs from germline, possibly due to a read error. For the CDR3, the DNA is TGCGCCGGCAGCCCCCTCGAAGGGGAGGATGGCTACACCTTC. This gives the protein CAGSPLEGEDGYTF. The J gene is TRBJ1-2, the V gene TRBV4-3; tentative D call: TRBD1 (5 bases). The germline CDR1 and CDR2 sequences are LGHNA and YSLEER. This CDR3 comprises 14 residues.

The rearrangement joins TRBV20-1 to TRBJ2-1, with TRBD2 matching over 8 bases. The closer fit of TRBJ2-7 to the DNA end suggests the J call may be wrong. The CDR3 contains 13 residues. Germline CDR1 is DFQATT and CDR2 is SNEGSKA (reference sequence). The chain's CDR3 is CSARPGGAYEQYF. In DNA form, the CDR3 reads TGCAGTGCTAGACCCGGGGGGGCCTACGAGCAGTACTTC.

About this clonotype: A read error is likely, as this CDR3 ends without the conserved phenylalanine or tryptophan. The chain has TRBV11-2 and TRBJ1-2, with unresolved D. Trimming took off 1 base at V and 3 bases at J, with 9 bases between the two ends. Per germline, CDR1 SGHAT and CDR2 FQNNGV. CDR3 length: 14 residues. The CDR3 DNA sequence: TGTGCCAGCAGCTTAGGGAGCCTACACTATGGCTACACCTGC. Its translation: CASSLGSLHYGYTC.

CDR3 amino acids: CAISEQATQYF. The CDR3 DNA follows: TGTGCCATCAGTGAACAGGCGACCCAGTACTTC. The V call is TRBV10-3, the J call TRBJ2-5, with a possible D match to TRBD1 (5 bases). This CDR3 is 11 amino acids long. V was trimmed by 3 bases and J by 7 bases, leaving 6 bases between them. Germline values: CDR1 ENHRY, CDR2 SYGVKD.

In its sample, this clonotype was seen a few times. The chain uses TRBV19 and TRBJ1-2; D call uncertain. This CDR3 spans 15 amino acids. V was pared by 4 bases and J by 4 bases, with 16 bases between. The V gene's germline CDR1 is LNHDA and CDR2 SQIVND (reference sequence). DNA for the CDR3: TGTGCCAGTAGTACCCCGGTCTCGGTCTTCTATGGCTACACCTTC. Amino acid sequence: CASSTPVSVFYGYTF.

The chain uses TRBV12-3 or TRBV12-4 and TRBJ1-5; D not resolved. The CDR3 loop spans 14 amino acids. V was shortened by 6 bases and J by 0 bases, with 9 bases between the two germline ends. CDR3 sequence: CASSAVYSNQPQHF. CDR3 nucleotides: TGTGCCAGCAGCGCCGTTTATAGCAATCAGCCCCAGCATTTT.

This clonotype appeared a few times. The V and J genes are TRBV4-2 and TRBJ1-2, with unresolved D. Trimming shortened V by 0 bases and J by 4 bases, and 12 bases separated the two germline ends. The CDR3 runs to 15 residues. The germline CDR1 and CDR2 sequences are LGHNA and YNFKEQ. CDR3 in DNA: TGTGCCAGCAGCCAAGATCGGCGGCGAGTCTATGGCTACACCTTC. Its translation is CASSQDRRRVYGYTF.

This clonotype has a handful of counts. The genes are TRBV28 and TRBJ1-2; TRBD1 might be the D (6 bases). Germline lookup yields CDR1 MDHEN and CDR2 SYDVKM. The CDR3 is 12 residues long. Trimming took off 7 bases at V and 6 bases at J, with 12 bases between the two ends. In DNA, the CDR3 is TGTGCCAGCAAAACGGGGGCTCATGGCTACACCTTC. Protein product: CASKTGAHGYTF.

The chain joins TRBV6-1 to TRBJ1-2; possible D gene TRBD1, 5 bases. The V and J ends lost 5 bases and 3 bases respectively, with 10 bases between them. The CDR3 is 13 amino acids. Germline CDR1 is MNHNS and CDR2 is SASEGT. CDR3 sequence: CASSWDVYYGYTF. CDR3 DNA sequence: TGTGCCAGCAGTTGGGACGTCTACTATGGCTACACCTTC.

The chain is built from TRBV27 and TRBJ2-1, with no clear D. From germline, CDR1 is MNHEY and CDR2 SMNVEV (reference sequence). Trimming stripped 10 bases from V and 4 bases from J, with 17 bases between. The CDR3 is made up of 14 amino acids. CDR3 in DNA: TGTGCCATATCACAGAGCGCAACTTACAATGAGCAGTTCTTC. Protein: CAISQSATYNEQFF.

This clonotype has more than one count but fewer than ten. This chain links TRBV10-3 with TRBJ1-2, with D tentatively TRBD1 (6 bases). Trimming took 4 bases from V and 0 from J, leaving 12 bases between them. This CDR3 spans 15 amino acids. Germline CDR1 reads ENHRY; CDR2 reads SYGVKD. The CDR3 sequence is CAISGNRVANYGYTF. The CDR3 DNA follows: TGTGCCATCAGTGGTAACAGGGTAGCTAACTATGGCTACACCTTC.

The V gene is TRBV20-1, the J gene TRBJ2-3; 7 positions agree with TRBD2. The V and J ends lost 2 bases and 6 bases, in that order; junction bases with no gene match: 8. Germline V CDR1 and CDR2: DFQATT, SNEGSKA (reference sequence). The CDR3 runs to 14 residues. The CDR3 is CSARLSGEGDTQYF. The CDR3 DNA is TGCAGTGCTAGACTAAGCGGGGAAGGGGATACGCAGTATTTT.

This clonotype was counted many times. This chain uses TRBV12-3 or TRBV12-4 with TRBJ2-3; D unresolved. V shed 3 bases and J shed 5 bases, with 3 bases lying between them. The CDR3 consists of 11 residues. The CDR3 protein is CASSFIDTQYF. Written as DNA, the CDR3 is TGTGCCAGCAGTTTCATAGATACGCAGTATTTT.

J is TRBJ2-7 and V is TRBV7-2; 8 bases fit TRBD1. Trimming took 2 bases from V and 1 from J; bases not matched to a gene: 10. This CDR3 is 17 amino acids long. Looked up from germline, CDR1 is SGHTA and CDR2 is FQGNSA. CDR3 sequence reads: CASSLRTGTGGSYEQYF. In nucleotides, the CDR3 is TGTGCCAGCAGCTTAAGGACAGGGACCGGCGGATCCTACGAGCAGTACTTC.